This TCR beta chain was identified in a study of early T cells in non-severe SARS-CoV-2 infection. Overall study context: The authors sequenced bulk RNA from unsorted whole blood, leaving chains unpaired.

CDR1 and CDR2 (germline): MNHEY, SVGEGT. The CDR3 is 15 amino acids. V dropped 7 bases and J dropped 0 bases, with 14 bases sitting between them. Tagging with unique molecular identifiers was applied to individual cDNA molecules. In TCRdb, the 5' RACE reads were re-called with MiXCR into one record per CDR3 protein. The sample consists of about 71,000 distinct CDR3 sequences, roughly an eighth of them appearing once. Of note for this clonotype: Its target is not known.

The study's findings and limits: Sequences matched to VDJdb favored anti-spike CD8 responses, while private and CD4 specificities were missed.

Sample: whole blood. This TCR was recovered from an adult who was a healthcare worker with PCR-confirmed SARS-CoV-2 infection or an uninfected control (not recorded which). The chain uses TRBV6-2 or TRBV6-3 and TRBJ2-3, with D perhaps TRBD2 (5 bases). The CDR3 nucleotides read TGTGCCAGCACCGACCCCCGGACTAGCACAGATACGCAGTATTTT. This codes for CASTDPRTSTDTQYF.